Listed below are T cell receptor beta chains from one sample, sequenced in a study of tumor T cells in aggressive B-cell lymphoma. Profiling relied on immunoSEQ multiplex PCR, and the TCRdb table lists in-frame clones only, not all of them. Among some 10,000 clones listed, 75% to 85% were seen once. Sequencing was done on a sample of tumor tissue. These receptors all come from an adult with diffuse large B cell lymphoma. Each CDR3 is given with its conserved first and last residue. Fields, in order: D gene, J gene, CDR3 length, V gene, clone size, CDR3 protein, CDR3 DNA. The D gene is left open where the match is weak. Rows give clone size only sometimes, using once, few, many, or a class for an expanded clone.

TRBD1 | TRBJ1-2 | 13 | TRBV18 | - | CASSLDRGGGYTF | TGTGCCAGCTCACTCGACAGGGGCGGGGGCTACACCTTC
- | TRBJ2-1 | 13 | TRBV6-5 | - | CASRLSSTGEQFF | TGTGCCAGCAGACTCTCGTCAACAGGGGAGCAGTTCTTC
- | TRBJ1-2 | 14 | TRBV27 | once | CASSSNSYNYGYTF | TGTGCCAGCAGTTCGAACTCGTATAACTATGGCTACACCTTC
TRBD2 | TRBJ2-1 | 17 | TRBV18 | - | CASPPVAGPTIYNEQFF | TGTGCCAGCCCCCCTGTAGCGGGACCGACTATTTACAATGAGCAGTTCTTC
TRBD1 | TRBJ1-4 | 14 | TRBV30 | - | CAWSDDRGFSKLFF | TGTGCCTGGAGTGACGACAGGGGGTTCTCCAAACTGTTTTTT
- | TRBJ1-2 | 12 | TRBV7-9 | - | CASSLGSYGYTF | TGTGCCAGCAGCCTAGGTAGCTATGGCTACACCTTC
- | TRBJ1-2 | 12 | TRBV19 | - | CASRVPYDGYTF | TGTGCCAGTCGGGTCCCATATGATGGCTACACCTTC
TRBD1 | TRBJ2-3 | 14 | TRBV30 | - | CAWSVGTGGATQYF | TGTGCCTGGAGTGTAGGGACAGGGGGCGCGACGCAGTATTTT
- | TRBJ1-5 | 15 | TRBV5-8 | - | CASSLGQIPNQPQHF | TGTGCCAGCAGCCTCGGACAGATTCCCAATCAGCCCCAGCATTTT
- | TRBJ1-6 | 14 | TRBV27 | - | CASSSKTGYSPLHF | TGTGCCAGCAGTTCCAAGACGGGTTATTCACCCCTCCACTTT